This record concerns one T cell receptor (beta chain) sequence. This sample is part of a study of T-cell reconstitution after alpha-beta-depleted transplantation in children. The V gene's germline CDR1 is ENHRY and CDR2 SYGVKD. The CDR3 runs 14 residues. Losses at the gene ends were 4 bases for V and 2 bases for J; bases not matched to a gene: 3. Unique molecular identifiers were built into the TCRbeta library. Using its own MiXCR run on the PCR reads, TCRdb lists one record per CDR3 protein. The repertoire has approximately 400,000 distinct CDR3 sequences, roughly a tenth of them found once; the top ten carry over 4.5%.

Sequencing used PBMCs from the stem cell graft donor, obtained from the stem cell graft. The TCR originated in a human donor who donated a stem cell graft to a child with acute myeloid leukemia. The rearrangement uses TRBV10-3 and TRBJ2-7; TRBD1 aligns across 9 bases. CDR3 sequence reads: CAISAGQGAYEQYV. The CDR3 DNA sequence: TGTGCCATCAGTGCGGGACAGGGAGCCTACGAGCAGTACGTC.